The sequence of this T cell receptor (beta chain) was determined in a study of shared clonotypes between healthy human individuals. The donors were all Caucasian adults (living in Nashville, Tennessee). On this clone itself: The same CDR3 can be traced to other DNA sequences in this sample.

Per the original methods: ImmunoSEQ only sent back junction sequences with no quality scores, so filtering was done differently. Only in-frame clones appear in the TCRdb table, and some are missing; sequencing was by immunoSEQ multiplex PCR. For V, J and clone size, that table is used; D and trimming come from the DNA. The repertoire holds roughly 2 million clones, roughly 96% seen once, with 0.13% in the top ten. V shed 3 bases and J shed 10 bases, with 10 bases lying between them. The CDR3 has 13 residues. CDR1 KGHSH and CDR2 LQKENI come from the germline V gene. The chain uses TRBV18 and TRBJ1-6; D call uncertain. This TCR was sampled from a young man in good health. The source material was naive CD4+ T cells sorted from blood. Subset here: CD45RA+ positively selected. CDR3 in DNA: TGTGCCAGCTCACCCCCCGGAGGATCACCCCTCCACTTT. Its translation is CASSPPGGSPLHF.